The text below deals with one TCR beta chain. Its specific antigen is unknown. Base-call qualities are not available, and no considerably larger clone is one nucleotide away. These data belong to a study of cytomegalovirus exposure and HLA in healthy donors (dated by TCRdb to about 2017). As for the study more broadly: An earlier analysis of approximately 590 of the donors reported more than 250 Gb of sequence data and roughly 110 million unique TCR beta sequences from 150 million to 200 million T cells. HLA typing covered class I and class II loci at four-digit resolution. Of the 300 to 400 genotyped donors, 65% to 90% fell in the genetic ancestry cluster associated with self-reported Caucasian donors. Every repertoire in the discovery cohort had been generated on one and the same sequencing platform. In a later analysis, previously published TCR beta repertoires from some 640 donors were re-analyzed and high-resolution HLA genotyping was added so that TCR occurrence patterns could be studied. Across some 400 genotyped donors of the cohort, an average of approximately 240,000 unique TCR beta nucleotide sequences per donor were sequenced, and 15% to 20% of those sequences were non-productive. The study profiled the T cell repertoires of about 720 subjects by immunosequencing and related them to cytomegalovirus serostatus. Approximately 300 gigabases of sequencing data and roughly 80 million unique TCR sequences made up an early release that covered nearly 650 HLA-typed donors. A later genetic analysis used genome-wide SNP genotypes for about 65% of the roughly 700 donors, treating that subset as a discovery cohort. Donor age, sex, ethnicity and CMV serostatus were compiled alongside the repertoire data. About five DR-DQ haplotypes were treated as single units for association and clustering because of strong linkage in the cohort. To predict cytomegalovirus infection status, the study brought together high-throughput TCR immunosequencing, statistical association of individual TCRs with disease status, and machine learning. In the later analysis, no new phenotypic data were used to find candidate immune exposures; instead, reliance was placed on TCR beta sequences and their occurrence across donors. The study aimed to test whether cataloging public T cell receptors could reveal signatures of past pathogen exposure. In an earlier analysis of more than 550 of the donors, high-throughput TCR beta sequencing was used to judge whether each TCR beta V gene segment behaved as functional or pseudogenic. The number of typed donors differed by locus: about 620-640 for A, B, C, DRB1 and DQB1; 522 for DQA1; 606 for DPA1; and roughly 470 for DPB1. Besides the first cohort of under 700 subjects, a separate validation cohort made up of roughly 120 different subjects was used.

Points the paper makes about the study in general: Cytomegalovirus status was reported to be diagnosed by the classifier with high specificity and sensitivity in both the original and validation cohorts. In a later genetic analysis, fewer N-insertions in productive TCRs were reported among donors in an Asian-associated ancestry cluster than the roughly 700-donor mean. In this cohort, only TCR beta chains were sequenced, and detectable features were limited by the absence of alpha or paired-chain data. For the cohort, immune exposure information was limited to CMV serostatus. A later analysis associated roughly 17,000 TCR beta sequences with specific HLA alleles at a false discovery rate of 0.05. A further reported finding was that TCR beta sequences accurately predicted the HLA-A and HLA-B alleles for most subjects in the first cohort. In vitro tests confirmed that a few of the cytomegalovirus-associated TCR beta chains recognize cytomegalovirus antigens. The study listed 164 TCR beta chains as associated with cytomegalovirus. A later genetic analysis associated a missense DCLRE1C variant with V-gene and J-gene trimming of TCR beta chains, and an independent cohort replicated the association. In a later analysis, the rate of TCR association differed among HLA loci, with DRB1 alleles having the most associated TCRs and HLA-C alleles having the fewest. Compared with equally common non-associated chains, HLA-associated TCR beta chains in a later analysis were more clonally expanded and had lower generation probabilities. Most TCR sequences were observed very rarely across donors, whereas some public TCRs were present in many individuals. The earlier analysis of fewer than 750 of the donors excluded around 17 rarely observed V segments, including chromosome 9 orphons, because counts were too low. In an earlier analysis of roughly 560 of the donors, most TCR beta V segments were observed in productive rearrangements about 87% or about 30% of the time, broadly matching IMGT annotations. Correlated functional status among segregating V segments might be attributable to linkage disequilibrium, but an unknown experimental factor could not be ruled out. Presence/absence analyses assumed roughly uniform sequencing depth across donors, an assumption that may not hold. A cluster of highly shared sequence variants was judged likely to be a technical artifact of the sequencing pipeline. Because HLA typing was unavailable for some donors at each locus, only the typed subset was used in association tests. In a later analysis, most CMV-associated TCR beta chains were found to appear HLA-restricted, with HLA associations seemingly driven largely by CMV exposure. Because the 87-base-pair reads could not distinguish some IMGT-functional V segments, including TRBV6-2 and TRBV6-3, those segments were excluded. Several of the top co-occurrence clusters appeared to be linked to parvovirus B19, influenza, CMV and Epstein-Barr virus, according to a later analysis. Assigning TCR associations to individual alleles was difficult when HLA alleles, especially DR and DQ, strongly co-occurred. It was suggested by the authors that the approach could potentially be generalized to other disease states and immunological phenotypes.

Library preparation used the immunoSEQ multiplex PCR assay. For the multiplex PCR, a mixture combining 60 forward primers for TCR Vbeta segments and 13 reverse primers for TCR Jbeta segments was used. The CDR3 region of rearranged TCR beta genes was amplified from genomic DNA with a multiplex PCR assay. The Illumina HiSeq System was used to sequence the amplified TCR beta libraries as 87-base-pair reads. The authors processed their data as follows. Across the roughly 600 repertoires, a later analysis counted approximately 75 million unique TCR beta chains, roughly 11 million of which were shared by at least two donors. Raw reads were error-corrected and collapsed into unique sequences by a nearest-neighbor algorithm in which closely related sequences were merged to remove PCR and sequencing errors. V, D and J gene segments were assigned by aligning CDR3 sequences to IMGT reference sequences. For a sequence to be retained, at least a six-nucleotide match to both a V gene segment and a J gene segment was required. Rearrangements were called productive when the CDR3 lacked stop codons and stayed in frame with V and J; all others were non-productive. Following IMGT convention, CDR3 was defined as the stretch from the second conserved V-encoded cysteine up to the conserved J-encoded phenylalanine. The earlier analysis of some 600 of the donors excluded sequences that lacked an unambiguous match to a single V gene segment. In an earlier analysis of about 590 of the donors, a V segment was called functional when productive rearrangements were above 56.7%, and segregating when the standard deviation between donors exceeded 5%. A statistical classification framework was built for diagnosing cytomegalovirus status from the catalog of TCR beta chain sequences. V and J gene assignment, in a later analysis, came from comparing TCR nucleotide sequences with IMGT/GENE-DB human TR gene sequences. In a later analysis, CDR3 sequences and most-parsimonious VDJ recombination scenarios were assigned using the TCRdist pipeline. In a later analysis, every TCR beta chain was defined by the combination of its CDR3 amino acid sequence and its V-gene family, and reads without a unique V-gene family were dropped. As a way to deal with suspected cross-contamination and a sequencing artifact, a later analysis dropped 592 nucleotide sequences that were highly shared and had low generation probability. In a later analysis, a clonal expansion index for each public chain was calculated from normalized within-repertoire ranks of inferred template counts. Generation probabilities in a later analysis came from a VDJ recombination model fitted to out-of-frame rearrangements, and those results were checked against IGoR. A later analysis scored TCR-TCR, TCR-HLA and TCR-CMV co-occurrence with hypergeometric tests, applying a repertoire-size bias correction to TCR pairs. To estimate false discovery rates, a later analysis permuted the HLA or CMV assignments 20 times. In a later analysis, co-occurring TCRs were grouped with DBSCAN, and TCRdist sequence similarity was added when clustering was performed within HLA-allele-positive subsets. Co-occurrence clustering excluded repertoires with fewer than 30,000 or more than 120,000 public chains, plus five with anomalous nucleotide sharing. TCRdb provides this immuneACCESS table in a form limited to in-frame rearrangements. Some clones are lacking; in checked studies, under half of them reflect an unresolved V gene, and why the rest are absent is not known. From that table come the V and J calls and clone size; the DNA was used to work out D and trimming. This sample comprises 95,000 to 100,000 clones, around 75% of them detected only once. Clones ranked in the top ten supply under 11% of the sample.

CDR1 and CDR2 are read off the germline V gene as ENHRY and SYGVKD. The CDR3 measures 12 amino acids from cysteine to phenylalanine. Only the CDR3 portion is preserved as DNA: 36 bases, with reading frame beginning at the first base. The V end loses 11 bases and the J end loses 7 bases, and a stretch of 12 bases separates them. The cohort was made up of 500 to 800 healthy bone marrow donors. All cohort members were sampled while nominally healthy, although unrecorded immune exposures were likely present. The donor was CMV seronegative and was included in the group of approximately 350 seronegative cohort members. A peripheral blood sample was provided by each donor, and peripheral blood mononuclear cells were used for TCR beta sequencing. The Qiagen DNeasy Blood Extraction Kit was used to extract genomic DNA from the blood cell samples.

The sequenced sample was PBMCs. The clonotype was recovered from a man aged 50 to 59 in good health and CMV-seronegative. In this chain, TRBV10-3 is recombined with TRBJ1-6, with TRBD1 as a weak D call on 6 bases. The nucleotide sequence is TGTGCCGTCAACGACAGGAATTCACCCCTCCACTTT. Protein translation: CAVNDRNSPLHF.